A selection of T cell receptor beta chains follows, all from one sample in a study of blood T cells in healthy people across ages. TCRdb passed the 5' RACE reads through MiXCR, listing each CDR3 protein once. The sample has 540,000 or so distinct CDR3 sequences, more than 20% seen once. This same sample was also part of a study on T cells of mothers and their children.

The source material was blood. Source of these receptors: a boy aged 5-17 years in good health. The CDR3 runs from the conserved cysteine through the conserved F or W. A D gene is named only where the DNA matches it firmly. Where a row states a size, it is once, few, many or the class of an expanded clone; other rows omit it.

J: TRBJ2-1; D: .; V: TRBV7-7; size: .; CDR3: CASSPNYGDEQFF; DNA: TGTGCCAGCAGCCCTAACTACGGCGATGAGCAGTTCTTC
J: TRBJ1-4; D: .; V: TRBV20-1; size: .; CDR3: CSVLEMQGPLEKLFF; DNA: TGCAGTGTGCTAGAGATGCAGGGACCCCTAGAAAAACTGTTTTTT
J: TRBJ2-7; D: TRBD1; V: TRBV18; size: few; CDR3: CASSPDRGRISYEQYF; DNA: TGTGCCAGCTCACCGGACAGGGGTCGTATCTCCTACGAGCAGTACTTC
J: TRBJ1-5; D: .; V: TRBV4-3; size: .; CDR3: CASSQTTGGVVQPQHF; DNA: TGCGCCAGCAGCCAAACCACCGGGGGGGTCGTTCAGCCCCAGCATTTT
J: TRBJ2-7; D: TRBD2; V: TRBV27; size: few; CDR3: CASSLLAGDVGYEQYF; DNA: TGTGCCAGCAGTTTACTAGCGGGAGACGTAGGGTACGAGCAGTACTTC
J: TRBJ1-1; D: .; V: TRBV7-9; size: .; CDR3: CASSPVEGLTEAFF; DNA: TGTGCCAGCAGCCCCGTCGAGGGGCTCACTGAAGCTTTCTTT
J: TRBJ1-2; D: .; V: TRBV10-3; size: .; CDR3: CAISPLIGGYTF; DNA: TGTGCCATCAGTCCTCTAATCGGCGGCTACACCTTC
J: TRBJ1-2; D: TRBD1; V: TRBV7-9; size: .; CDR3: CASSSPRDRVDGYTF; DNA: TGTGCCAGCAGCTCTCCCCGGGACAGGGTCGATGGCTACACCTTC
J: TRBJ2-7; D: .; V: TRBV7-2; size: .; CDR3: CASSADYYEQYF; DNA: TGTGCCAGCAGCGCAGACTACTACGAGCAGTACTTC
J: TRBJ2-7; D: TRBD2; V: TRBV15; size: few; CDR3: CATSAGSGSSYEQYF; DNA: TGTGCCACCAGTGCGGGTAGCGGGAGTTCCTACGAGCAGTACTTC
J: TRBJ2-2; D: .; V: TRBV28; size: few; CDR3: CASNTAGGSTGELFF; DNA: TGTGCCAGCAACACTGCCGGGGGTAGCACCGGGGAGCTGTTTTTT
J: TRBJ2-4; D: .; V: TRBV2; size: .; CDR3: CASEGRNIQYF; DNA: TGTGCCAGCGAAGGACGGAACATTCAGTACTTC
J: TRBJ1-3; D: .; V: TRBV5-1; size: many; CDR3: CASSLGASGNTIYF; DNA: TGCGCCAGCAGCCTCGGAGCCTCTGGAAACACCATATATTTT
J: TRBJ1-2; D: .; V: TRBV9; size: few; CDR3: CASSVARGASVYGYTF; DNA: TGTGCCAGCAGCGTAGCGAGGGGCGCTTCAGTCTATGGCTACACCTTC
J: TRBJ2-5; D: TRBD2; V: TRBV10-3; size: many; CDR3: CAISAGAGGQETQYF; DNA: TGTGCCATCAGTGCGGGAGCGGGGGGCCAAGAGACCCAGTACTTC
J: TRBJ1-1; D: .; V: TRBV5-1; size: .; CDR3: CASSRGDLGITENTEAFF; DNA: TGCGCCAGCAGCCGAGGTGATTTGGGCATTACAGAGAACACTGAAGCTTTCTTT
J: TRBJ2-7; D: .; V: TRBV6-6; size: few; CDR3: CASSRVNEQYF; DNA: TGTGCCAGCAGTAGGGTCAACGAGCAGTACTTC
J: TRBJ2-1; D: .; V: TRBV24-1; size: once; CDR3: CATSDAYNEQFF; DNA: TGTGCCACCAGTGACGCCTACAATGAGCAGTTCTTC
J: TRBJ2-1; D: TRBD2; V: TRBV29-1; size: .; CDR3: CGTRTSDYNEQFF; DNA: TGCGGAACAAGGACTAGCGACTACAATGAGCAGTTCTTC
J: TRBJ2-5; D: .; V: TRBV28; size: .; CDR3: CASSFMGRLQMETQYF; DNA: TGTGCCAGCAGTTTCATGGGGCGGTTGCAAATGGAGACCCAGTACTTC
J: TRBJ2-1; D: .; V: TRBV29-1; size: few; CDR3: CSAKRNEQFF; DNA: TGCAGCGCAAAAAGGAATGAGCAGTTCTTC
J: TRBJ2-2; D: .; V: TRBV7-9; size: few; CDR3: CASSPWTVGNTGELFF; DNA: TGTGCCAGCAGCCCCTGGACAGTCGGAAACACCGGGGAGCTGTTTTTT
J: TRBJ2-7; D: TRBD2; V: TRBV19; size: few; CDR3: CASSTWTSGIYEQYF; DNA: TGTGCCAGTAGTACATGGACTAGCGGGATCTACGAGCAGTACTTC
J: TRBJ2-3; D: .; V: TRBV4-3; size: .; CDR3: CASSQDEGVGDTQYF; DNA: TGCGCCAGCAGCCAAGACGAGGGAGTCGGAGATACGCAGTATTTT
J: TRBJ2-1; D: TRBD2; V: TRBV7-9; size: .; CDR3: CASSSPGLAGGLDNEQFF; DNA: TGTGCCAGCAGCTCGCCGGGACTAGCGGGAGGCCTAGACAATGAGCAGTTCTTC
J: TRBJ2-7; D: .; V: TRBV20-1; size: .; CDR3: CSAWGLDSYEQYF; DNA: TGCAGTGCTTGGGGACTGGACTCCTACGAGCAGTACTTC
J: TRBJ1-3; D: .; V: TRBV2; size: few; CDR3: CASSDPPGSGNTIYF; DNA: TGTGCCAGCAGTGACCCCCCAGGGTCTGGAAACACCATATATTTT
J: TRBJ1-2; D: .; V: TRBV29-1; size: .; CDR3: CSVRGSGLDSYTF; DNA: TGCAGCGTTCGTGGTTCGGGGTTGGATAGCTACACCTTC
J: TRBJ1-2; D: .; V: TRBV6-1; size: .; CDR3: CASSEGGGQSYGYTF; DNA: TGTGCCAGCAGTGAAGGAGGAGGGCAGAGCTATGGCTACACCTTC
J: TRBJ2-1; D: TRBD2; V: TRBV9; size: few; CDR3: CASSSRLAGAYNEQFF; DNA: TGTGCCAGCAGCTCTCGACTAGCGGGGGCCTACAATGAGCAGTTCTTC
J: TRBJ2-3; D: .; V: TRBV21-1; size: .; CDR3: CASIRTAYTQYF; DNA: TGTGCCAGCATTCGGACAGCTTATACGCAGTATTTT
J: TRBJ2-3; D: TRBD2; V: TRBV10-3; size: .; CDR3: CAISGTSGRGDTQYF; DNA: TGTGCCATCAGCGGGACTAGCGGGAGAGGAGATACGCAGTATTTT
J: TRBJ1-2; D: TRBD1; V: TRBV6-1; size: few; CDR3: CASSGTGQGKAYGYTF; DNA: TGTGCCAGCAGTGGAACTGGACAGGGTAAAGCCTATGGCTACACCTTC
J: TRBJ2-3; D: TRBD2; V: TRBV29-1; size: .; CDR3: CSGHPGLAANTQYF; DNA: TGCAGCGGTCACCCGGGACTAGCGGCGAATACGCAGTATTTT
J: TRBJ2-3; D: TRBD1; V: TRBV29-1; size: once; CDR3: CSATYRGRTDTQYF; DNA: TGCAGCGCTACGTATAGGGGGCGGACAGATACGCAGTATTTT
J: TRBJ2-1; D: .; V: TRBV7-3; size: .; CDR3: CASSKTSSYNEQFF; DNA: TGTGCCAGCAGCAAGACTAGCTCCTACAATGAGCAGTTCTTC
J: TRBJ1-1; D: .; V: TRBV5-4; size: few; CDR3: CASSQTTENTEAFF; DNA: TGTGCCAGCAGCCAGACGACGGAGAACACTGAAGCTTTCTTT
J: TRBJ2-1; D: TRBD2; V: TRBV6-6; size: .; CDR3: CASSYSSRTSNEQFF; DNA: TGTGCCAGCAGTTACTCCTCCCGGACTAGTAATGAGCAGTTCTTC
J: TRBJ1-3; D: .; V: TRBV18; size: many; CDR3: CASSPVIGAHHFSGNTIYF; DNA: TGTGCCAGCTCACCGGTGATCGGGGCCCACCACTTCTCTGGAAACACCATATATTTT
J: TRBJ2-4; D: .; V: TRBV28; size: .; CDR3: CASSLEQPIAKNIQYF; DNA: TGTGCCAGCAGTTTAGAACAGCCAATAGCCAAAAACATTCAGTACTTC
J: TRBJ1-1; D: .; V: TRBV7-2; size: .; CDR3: CASTIGGPNTEAFF; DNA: TGTGCCAGCACTATTGGGGGGCCAAACACTGAAGCTTTCTTT
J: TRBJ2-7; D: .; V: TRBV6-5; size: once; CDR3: CASKDRSGYEQYF; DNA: TGTGCCAGCAAAGACAGGTCGGGTTACGAGCAGTACTTC
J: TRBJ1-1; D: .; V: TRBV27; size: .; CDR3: CASSPGGVGTEAFF; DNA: TGTGCCAGCAGTCCTGGCGGGGTGGGAACTGAAGCTTTCTTT
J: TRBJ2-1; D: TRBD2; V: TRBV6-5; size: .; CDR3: CASRDLGGGEYNEQFF; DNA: TGTGCCAGCAGAGATTTAGGCGGGGGGGAGTACAATGAGCAGTTCTTC
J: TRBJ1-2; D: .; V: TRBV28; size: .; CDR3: CASRSQGNGYTF; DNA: TGTGCCAGCAGATCTCAGGGTAATGGCTACACCTTC
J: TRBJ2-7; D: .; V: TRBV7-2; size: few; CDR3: CASSLVGADRYEQYF; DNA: TGTGCCAGCAGCTTAGTGGGTGCGGACCGCTACGAGCAGTACTTC
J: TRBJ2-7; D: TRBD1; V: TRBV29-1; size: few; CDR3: CSVVRTGGYEQYF; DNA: TGCAGCGTTGTTAGGACAGGGGGCTACGAGCAGTACTTC
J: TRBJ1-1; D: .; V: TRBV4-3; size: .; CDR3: CASSQDQGGNTEAFF; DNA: TGCGCCAGCAGCCAAGATCAGGGAGGCAACACTGAAGCTTTCTTT
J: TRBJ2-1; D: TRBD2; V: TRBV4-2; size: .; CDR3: CASSQVGLAGEHEQSF; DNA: TGTGCCAGCAGCCAAGTCGGCCTAGCGGGAGAGCATGAGCAGTCCTTC
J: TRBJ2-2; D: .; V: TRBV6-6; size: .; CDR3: CASSYSVAGRTGELFF; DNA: TGTGCCAGCAGTTACTCGGTAGCAGGGCGAACCGGGGAGCTGTTTTTT
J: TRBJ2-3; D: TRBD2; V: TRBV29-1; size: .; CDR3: CSVEGIRGGRTDTQYF; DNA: TGCAGCGTTGAAGGGATCCGAGGCGGGAGGACAGATACGCAGTATTTT
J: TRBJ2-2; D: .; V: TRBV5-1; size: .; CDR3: CASSAGRTNTGELFF; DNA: TGCGCCAGCAGCGCCGGACGTACGAACACCGGGGAGCTGTTTTTT
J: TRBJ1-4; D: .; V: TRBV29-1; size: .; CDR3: CSVGGGNEKLFF; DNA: TGCAGCGTTGGGGGGGGCAACGAAAAACTGTTTTTT
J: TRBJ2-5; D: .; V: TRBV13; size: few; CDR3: CASSHRDGKTQYF; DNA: TGTGCCAGCAGCCACCGGGACGGGAAGACCCAGTACTTC
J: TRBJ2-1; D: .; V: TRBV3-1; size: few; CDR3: CASSPSLAPTSEQFF; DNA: TGTGCCAGCAGCCCCTCACTAGCCCCCACAAGTGAGCAGTTCTTC
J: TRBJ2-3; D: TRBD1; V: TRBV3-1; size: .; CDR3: CASSSSDRVYTDTQYF; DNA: TGTGCCAGCAGCTCCTCGGACAGGGTTTACACAGATACGCAGTATTTT
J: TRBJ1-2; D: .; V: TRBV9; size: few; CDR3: CASSAETGPYYGYTF; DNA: TGTGCCAGCAGCGCCGAAACCGGGCCCTACTATGGCTACACCTTC
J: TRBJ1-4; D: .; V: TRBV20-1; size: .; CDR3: CSAYPGAVNEKLFF; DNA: TGCAGTGCCTATCCAGGGGCGGTTAATGAAAAACTGTTTTTT
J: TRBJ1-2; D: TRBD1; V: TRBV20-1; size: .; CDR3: CSASDGTGLGYTF; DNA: TGCAGTGCTTCGGATGGGACAGGGCTTGGCTACACCTTC